This TCR beta chain was profiled in a study of spatial heterogeneity in lung cancer. Ten or more counts support this clonotype. The CDR3 loop spans 13 amino acids. Germline CDR1 reads MNHEY; CDR2 reads SVGEGT. V lost 5 bases to trimming and J lost 7 bases, with 14 bases between them. TCR cDNA molecules were tagged individually, and each one carried a unique molecular identifier. TCRdb re-derived calls from the 5' RACE reads in MiXCR, one entry per CDR3 protein. The table lists tens of thousands of distinct CDR3 sequences, 9.5% to 15% of them singletons. Time point defined: sample taken at primary tumor resection. Unsorted tumor, nontumor lung tissue or cryopreserved PBMC supplied the whole RNA.

The source was PBMCs, collected at surgery. The chain is built from TRBV6-2 or TRBV6-3 and TRBJ1-2; no firm D call. The sequence derives from a male donor with early-stage non-small cell lung cancer. CDR3: CASSPLSGSGYTF. The CDR3 DNA reads TGTGCCAGCAGTCCCCTGAGCGGGAGTGGCTACACCTTC.